This T cell receptor (beta chain) derives from a study of shared clonotypes between healthy human individuals. Study findings and constraints: Clonotype sharing among the donors was expected to vary with sequencing depth.

This CDR3 has 16 amino acids. The V and J ends lost 1 base and 2 bases respectively, with 12 bases between them. Germline CDR1 is SGHTA and CDR2 is FQGTGA. Generated by immunoSEQ multiplex PCR, the TCRdb table keeps only in-frame clones and is missing some. The table has about 470,000 clones, 79% seen once; the top ten hold under 15%. Comments on this clone: Its cognate antigen is unknown.

This chain joins TRBV7-3 and TRBJ2-1; D remains ambiguous. The sequencing sample was made of PBMCs. The source of this sequence is a woman aged 40 to 50 in good health. Some clones in this sample may be carry-over from other donors' samples. The CDR3 sequence is CASSLNPAETYNEQFF. The CDR3 nucleotides read TGTGCCAGCAGCTTAAATCCAGCAGAGACCTACAATGAGCAGTTCTTC.